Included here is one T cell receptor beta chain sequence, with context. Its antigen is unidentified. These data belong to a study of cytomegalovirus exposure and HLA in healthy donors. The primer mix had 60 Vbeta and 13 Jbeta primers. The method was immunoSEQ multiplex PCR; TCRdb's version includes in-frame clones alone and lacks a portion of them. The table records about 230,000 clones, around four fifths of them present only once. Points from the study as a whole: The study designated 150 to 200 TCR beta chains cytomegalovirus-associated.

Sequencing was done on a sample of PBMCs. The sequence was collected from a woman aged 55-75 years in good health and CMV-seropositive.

Here the CDR3 reads CASSPGLAGSNIQYF. In nucleotides, the CDR3 is TGTGCCAGCTCACCCGGACTAGCGGGAAGTAACATTCAGTACTTC. The chain combines TRBV18 with TRBJ2-4; 12 bases are shared with TRBD2. From germline, CDR1 is KGHSH and CDR2 LQKENI. With V trimmed by 3 bases and J by 7 bases, 4 bases remained unmatched. This CDR3 contains 15 residues.